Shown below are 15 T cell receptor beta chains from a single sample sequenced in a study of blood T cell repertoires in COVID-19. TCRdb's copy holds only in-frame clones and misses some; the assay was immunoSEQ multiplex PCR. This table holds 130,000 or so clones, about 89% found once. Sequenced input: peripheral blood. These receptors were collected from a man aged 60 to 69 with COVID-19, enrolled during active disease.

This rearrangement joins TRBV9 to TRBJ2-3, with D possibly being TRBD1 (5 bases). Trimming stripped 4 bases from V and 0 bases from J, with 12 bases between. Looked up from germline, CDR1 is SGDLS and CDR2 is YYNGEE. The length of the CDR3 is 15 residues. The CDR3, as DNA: TGTGCCAGCAGCTTTTTGACAGCTAGCACAGATACGCAGTATTTT. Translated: CASSFLTASTDTQYF.

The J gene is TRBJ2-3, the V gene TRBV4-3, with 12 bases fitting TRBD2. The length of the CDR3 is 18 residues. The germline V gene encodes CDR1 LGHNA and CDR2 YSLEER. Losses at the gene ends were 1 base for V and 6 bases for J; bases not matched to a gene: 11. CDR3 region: CASSQGLSSGGAGDTQYF. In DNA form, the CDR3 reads TGCGCCAGCAGCCAAGGACTGTCTAGCGGGGGGGCCGGCGATACGCAGTATTTT.

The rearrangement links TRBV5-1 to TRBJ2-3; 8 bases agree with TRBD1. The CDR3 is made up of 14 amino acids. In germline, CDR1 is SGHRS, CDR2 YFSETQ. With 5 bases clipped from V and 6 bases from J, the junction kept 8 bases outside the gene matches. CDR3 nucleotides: TGCGCCAGCAGACCAGGGGGCCGGGGGGATACGCAGTATTTT. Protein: CASRPGGRGDTQYF.

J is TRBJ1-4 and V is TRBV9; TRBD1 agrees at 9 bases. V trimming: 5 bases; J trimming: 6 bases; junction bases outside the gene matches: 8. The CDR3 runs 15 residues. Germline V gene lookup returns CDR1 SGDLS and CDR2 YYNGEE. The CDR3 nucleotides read TGTGCCAGCAGTAATCCGGGACAGGGACATGAAAAACTGTTTTTT. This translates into CASSNPGQGHEKLFF.

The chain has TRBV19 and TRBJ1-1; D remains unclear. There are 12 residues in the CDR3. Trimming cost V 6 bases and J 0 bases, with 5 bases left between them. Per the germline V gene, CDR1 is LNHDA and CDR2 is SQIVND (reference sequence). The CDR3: CASRSLNTEAFF. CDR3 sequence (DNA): TGTGCCAGTAGGAGCTTGAACACTGAAGCTTTCTTT. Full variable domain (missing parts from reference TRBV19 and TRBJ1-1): DGGITQSPKYLFRKEGQNVTLSCEQNLNHDAMYWYRQDPGQGLRLIYYSQIVNDFQKGDIAEGYSVSREKKESFPLTVTSAQKNPTAFYLCASRSLNTEAFFGQGTRLTVV.

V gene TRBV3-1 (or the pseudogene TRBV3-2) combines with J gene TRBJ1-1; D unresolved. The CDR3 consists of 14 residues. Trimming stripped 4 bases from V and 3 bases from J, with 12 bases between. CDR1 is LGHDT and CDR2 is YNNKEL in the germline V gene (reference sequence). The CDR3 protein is CASSPTPLDTEAFF. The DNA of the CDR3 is TGTGCCAGCAGCCCCACCCCACTCGACACTGAAGCTTTCTTT.

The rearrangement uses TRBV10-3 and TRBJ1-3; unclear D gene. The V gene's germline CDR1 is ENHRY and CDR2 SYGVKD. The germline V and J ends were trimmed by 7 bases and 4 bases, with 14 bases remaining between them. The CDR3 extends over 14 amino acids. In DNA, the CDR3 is TGTGCCATCACCACAGTCTCCTCCGGAAACACCATATATTTT. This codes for CAITTVSSGNTIYF.

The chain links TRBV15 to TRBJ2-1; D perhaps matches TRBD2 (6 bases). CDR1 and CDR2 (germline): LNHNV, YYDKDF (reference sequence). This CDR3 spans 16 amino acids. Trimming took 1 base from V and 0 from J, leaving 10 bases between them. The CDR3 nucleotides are TGTGCCACCAGCAGAGTTCGGGGGTCCTCCTACAATGAGCAGTTCTTC. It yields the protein CATSRVRGSSYNEQFF.

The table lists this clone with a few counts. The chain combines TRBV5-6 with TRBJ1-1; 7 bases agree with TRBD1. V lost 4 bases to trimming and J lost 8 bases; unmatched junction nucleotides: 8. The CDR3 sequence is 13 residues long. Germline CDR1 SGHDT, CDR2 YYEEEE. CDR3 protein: CASSSRDRAEAFF. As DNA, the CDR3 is TGTGCCAGCAGCAGCCGGGACAGAGCCGAAGCTTTCTTT. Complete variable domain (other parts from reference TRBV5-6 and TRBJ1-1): DAGVTQSPTHLIKTRGQQVTLRCSPKSGHDTVSWYQQALGQGPQFIFQYYEEEERQRGNFPDRFSGHQFPNYSSELNVNALLLGDSALYLCASSSRDRAEAFFGQGTRLTVV.

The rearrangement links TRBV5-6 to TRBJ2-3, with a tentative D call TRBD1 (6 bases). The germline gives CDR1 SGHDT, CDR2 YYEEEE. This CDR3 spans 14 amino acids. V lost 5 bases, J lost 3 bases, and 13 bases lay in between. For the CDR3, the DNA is TGTGCCAGCAGTCCGAGAACAGGGACAGATACGCAGTATTTT. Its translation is CASSPRTGTDTQYF.

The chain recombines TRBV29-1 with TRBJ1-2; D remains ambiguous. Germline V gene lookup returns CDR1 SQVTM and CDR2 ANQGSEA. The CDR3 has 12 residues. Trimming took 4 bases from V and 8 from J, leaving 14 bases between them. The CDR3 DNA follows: TGCAGCGTTGGAACGATAGCAATGGGCTACACCTTC. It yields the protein CSVGTIAMGYTF.

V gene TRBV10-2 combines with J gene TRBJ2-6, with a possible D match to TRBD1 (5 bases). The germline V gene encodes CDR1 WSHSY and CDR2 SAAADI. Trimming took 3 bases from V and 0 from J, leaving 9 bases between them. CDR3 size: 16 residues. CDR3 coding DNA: TGCGCCAGCAGTGAAGAAACAGGCTCTGGGGCCAACGTCCTGACTTTC. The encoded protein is CASSEETGSGANVLTF.

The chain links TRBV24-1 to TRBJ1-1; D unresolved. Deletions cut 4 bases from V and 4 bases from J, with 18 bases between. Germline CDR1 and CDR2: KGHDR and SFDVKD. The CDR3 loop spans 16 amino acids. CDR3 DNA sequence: TGTGCCACCAGTGACCCAGCCCCACCGGGAACCACTGAAGCTTTCTTT. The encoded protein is CATSDPAPPGTTEAFF.

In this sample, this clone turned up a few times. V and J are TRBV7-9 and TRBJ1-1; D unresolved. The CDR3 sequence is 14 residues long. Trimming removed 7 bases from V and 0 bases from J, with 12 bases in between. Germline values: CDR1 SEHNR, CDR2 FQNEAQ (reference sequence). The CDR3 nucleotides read TGTGCCAGCACACTTGGTGACATGAACACTGAAGCTTTCTTT. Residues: CASTLGDMNTEAFF.

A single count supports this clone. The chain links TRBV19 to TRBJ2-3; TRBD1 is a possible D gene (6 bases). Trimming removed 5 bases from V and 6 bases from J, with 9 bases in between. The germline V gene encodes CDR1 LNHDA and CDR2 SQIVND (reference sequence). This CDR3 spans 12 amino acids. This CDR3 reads CASSEQGDTQYF. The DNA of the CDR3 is TGTGCCAGTAGTGAACAGGGTGATACGCAGTATTTT.